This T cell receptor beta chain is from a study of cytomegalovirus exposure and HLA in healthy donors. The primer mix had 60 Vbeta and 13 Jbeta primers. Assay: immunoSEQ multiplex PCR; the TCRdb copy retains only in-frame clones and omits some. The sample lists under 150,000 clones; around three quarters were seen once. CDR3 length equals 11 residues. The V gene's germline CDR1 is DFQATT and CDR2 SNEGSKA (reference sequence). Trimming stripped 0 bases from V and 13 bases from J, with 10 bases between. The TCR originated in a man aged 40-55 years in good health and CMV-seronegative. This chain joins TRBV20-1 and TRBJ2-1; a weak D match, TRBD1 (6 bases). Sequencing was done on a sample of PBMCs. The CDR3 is CSARDEGEQFF. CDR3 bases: TGCAGTGCTAGAGATGAGGGGGAACAGTTCTTC.